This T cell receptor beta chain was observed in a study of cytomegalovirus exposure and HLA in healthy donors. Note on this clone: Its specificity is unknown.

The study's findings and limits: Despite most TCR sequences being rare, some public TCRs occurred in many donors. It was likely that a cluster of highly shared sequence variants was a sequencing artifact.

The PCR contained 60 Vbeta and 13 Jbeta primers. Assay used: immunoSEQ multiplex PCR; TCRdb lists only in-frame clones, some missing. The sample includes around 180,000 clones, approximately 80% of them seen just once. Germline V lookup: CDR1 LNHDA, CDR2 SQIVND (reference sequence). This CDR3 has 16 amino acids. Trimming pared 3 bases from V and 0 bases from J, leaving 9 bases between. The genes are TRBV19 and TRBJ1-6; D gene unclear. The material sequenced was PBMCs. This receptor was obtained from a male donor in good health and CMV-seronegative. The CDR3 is CASSMRAGSYNSPLHF. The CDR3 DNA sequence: TGTGCCAGTAGTATGCGCGCGGGCTCCTATAATTCACCCCTCCACTTT. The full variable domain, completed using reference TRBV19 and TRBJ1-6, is DGGITQSPKYLFRKEGQNVTLSCEQNLNHDAMYWYRQDPGQGLRLIYYSQIVNDFQKGDIAEGYSVSREKKESFPLTVTSAQKNPTAFYLCASSMRAGSYNSPLHFGNGTRLTVT.